A selection of T cell receptor beta chains follows, all from one sample in a study of T-cell reconstitution after alpha-beta-depleted transplantation in children. A single record per CDR3 protein comes from TCRdb applying MiXCR to the PCR reads. The data contain over 200,000 distinct CDR3 sequences, about 15% of them singletons. The material was PBMCs, mostly from graft donor cells, obtained 360 days after TCRalphabeta/CD19-depleted stem cell transplant. Source of these receptors: a male patient under 10 years old who had a stem cell transplant for acute lymphoblastic leukemia, so the T cells may come from the graft donor. CDR3s include the opening cysteine and the closing phenylalanine or tryptophan. D genes are given only for firm matches. A clone size is listed for some rows: how often the clone was seen (once, few, many), or a class if it is expanded.

d_gene | abundance | j_gene | v_gene | len | CDR3nt | CDR3aa
TRBD1 | . | TRBJ2-1 | TRBV27 | 15 | TGTGCCAGCAGTCTACCCGGGACAGGGGTGGGTGAGCAGTTCTTC | CASSLPGTGVGEQFF
. | few | TRBJ1-6 | TRBV10-3 | 18 | TGTGCCATCAGTGAGTCAACCCACCAAGGGCCCTATAATTCACCCCTCCACTTT | CAISESTHQGPYNSPLHF
. | few | TRBJ1-2 | TRBV20-1 | 14 | TGCAGTGCTCTCTGGGGGGGCGCCTACATTGGCTACACCTTC | CSALWGGAYIGYTF
TRBD1 | . | TRBJ1-5 | TRBV27 | 15 | TGTGCCAGCAGGTTAGACAGGGCCAGCAATCAGCCCCAGCATTTT | CASRLDRASNQPQHF
TRBD1 | . | TRBJ1-6 | TRBV7-9 | 15 | TGTGCCAGCAGCCCGTTCGGACAGGGGAGTTCACCCCTCCACTTT | CASSPFGQGSSPLHF
. | . | TRBJ2-5 | TRBV10-3 | 13 | TGTGCCATCAGTGTATGGGGAGTTGAGACCCAGTACTTC | CAISVWGVETQYF
. | many | TRBJ2-7 | TRBV12-3/TRBV12-4 | 11 | TGTGCCAGCGCTGCGGGCTACGAGCAGTACTTC | CASAAGYEQYF
. | few | TRBJ2-5 | TRBV5-1 | 14 | TGCGCCAGCAGCTTGGGACGGCTACAAGAGACCCAGTACTTC | CASSLGRLQETQYF
. | few | TRBJ1-2 | TRBV2 | 19 | TGTGCCAGCAGTGATCTCGACTACCCCTGGGGGTCCGGGGTCTATGGCTACACCTTC | CASSDLDYPWGSGVYGYTF
TRBD1 | few | TRBJ2-7 | TRBV12-3/TRBV12-4 | 13 | TGTGCCAGCAGCCCCCAGGACAGGGGAGTGGAGTACTTC | CASSPQDRGVEYF
. | . | TRBJ1-2 | TRBV4-1 | 15 | TGCGCCAGCAGCCAACCCCCGGGGGCGTCGGGTGGCTACACCTTC | CASSQPPGASGGYTF
. | many | TRBJ2-7 | TRBV20-1 | 13 | TGCAGTGGGGCTTTTAAGACTCCCTACGAGCAGTACTTC | CSGAFKTPYEQYF
. | . | TRBJ1-5 | TRBV7-2 | 14 | TGTGCCAGCAGCTTAGAAGGCAGGTATCAGCCCCAGCATTTT | CASSLEGRYQPQHF
. | few | TRBJ2-7 | TRBV12-3/TRBV12-4 | 13 | TGTGCCAGCAGTTTAGTAGCGCACTACGAGCAGTACTTC | CASSLVAHYEQYF
. | . | TRBJ2-2 | TRBV7-2 | 14 | TGTGCCAGCAGCTTAGCCGAGACCCACGGGGAGCTGTTTTTT | CASSLAETHGELFF
. | . | TRBJ2-3 | TRBV7-2 | 12 | TGTGCCAGCAGGAGGGCGGGCGATACGCAGTATTTT | CASRRAGDTQYF
. | . | TRBJ2-4 | TRBV10-3 | 14 | TGTGCCATCAGTGAGCCAAGACAGCCCGGCATTCAGTACTTC | CAISEPRQPGIQYF
TRBD1 | . | TRBJ1-2 | TRBV12-3/TRBV12-4 | 15 | TGTGCCAGCAAAGGAATCACAGGGGGCGTCTATGGCTACACCTTC | CASKGITGGVYGYTF
. | . | TRBJ2-3 | TRBV6-1 | 16 | TGTGCCAGCAGCCCACGGGATGGAGTCGTCTTAGATACGCAGTATTTT | CASSPRDGVVLDTQYF
. | few | TRBJ1-5 | TRBV12-3/TRBV12-4 | 16 | TGTGCCAGCAGTTTATCCGGGACACGGCCCGTAGGGCCCCAGCATTTT | CASSLSGTRPVGPQHF
. | . | TRBJ1-1 | TRBV4-2 | 13 | TGTGCCAGCAGCCCCCGGTATTTTAGTGAAGCTTTCTTT | CASSPRYFSEAFF
. | many | TRBJ2-5 | TRBV20-1 | 12 | TGCAGTGCTAGTACATCTGGAGAGACCCAGTACTTC | CSASTSGETQYF
. | few | TRBJ1-1 | TRBV12-3/TRBV12-4 | 10 | TGTGCCAGCAGTCCATCGGAAGCTTTCTTT | CASSPSEAFF